The next 21 T cell receptor beta chains were all read from a single sample in a study of blood T cells in healthy people across ages. PCR was performed a second time for about 6 to 12 cycles using a sample-barcoded 5' primer and a J-beta primer mix. TCRdb itself ran the 5' RACE reads through MiXCR, one entry per CDR3 protein. The sample shows 850,000 to 1,000,000 distinct CDR3 sequences, around 48% of them seen only once. Input material: blood. The receptor source for this set is a man between 25 and 39 years old in good health.

This clonotype was picked up many times. The chain carries TRBV7-2 and TRBJ2-1; perhaps TRBD1 as D (5 bases). CDR3 length: 17 residues. Germline CDR1 is SGHTA and CDR2 is FQGNSA. Trimming pared 0 bases from V and 5 bases from J, leaving 17 bases between. The CDR3 sequence: CASSLAIRAVNNNEQFF. CDR3 nucleotide sequence: TGTGCCAGCAGCTTAGCGATCAGGGCGGTGAACAACAATGAGCAGTTCTTC.

In this sample, this clonotype turned up a few times. The chain links TRBV5-1 to TRBJ2-5; 8 positions agree with TRBD1. CDR3 size: 13 residues. V was pared by 10 bases and J by 2 bases, with 7 bases of the junction left unmatched. Germline V lookup: CDR1 SGHRS, CDR2 YFSETQ. The CDR3 DNA reads as TGCGCCTCGTCGGACAGGGCGCAAGAGACCCAGTACTTC. This gives the protein CASSDRAQETQYF.

This clonotype was picked up one time. This sequence joins TRBV5-1 and TRBJ2-3; D is perhaps TRBD1 or TRBD2 (6 bases each). The length of the CDR3 is 16 residues. With 4 bases removed from V and 2 bases from J, the gap between germline ends came to 17 bases. Germline V lookup: CDR1 SGHRS, CDR2 YFSETQ. The CDR3 loop reads CASSPQGRTNTDTQYF. CDR3 nucleotide sequence: TGCGCCAGCAGCCCCCAGGGGAGGACGAACACAGATACGCAGTATTTT. The whole variable domain, filled in from reference TRBV5-1 and TRBJ2-3, reads KAGVTQTPRYLIKTRGQQVTLSCSPISGHRSVSWYQQTPGQGLQFLFEYFSETQRNKGNFPGRFSGRQFSNSRSEMNVSTLELGDSALYLCASSPQGRTNTDTQYFGPGTRLTVL.

The chain combines TRBV12-3 or TRBV12-4 with TRBJ1-2; D is undetermined. Trimming took off 7 bases at V and 2 bases at J, with 11 bases between the two ends. The CDR3 has 13 residues. In DNA form, the CDR3 reads TGTGCCAGCACCCTGAGGCAGAACTATGGCTACACCTTC. Its translation: CASTLRQNYGYTF.

The rearrangement joins TRBV5-1 to TRBJ1-5, with D hard to call. CDR3 size: 16 residues. Trimming removed 0 bases at V and 0 bases at J, with 10 bases between. Germline CDR1 and CDR2: SGHRS and YFSETQ. The CDR3 DNA follows: TGCGCCAGCAGCTTGGGACCGAGTATTAGCAATCAGCCCCAGCATTTT. Translation gives CASSLGPSISNQPQHF.

This clonotype was found a few times. This chain links TRBV10-3 with TRBJ2-5; no reliable D call. Looked up from germline, CDR1 is ENHRY and CDR2 is SYGVKD. This CDR3 has 14 residues. V lost 0 bases and J lost 4, with 9 bases in between. CDR3 amino acids: CAISESTDGETQYF. The CDR3 nucleotides read TGTGCCATCAGTGAGTCCACAGATGGAGAGACCCAGTACTTC.

This clonotype was found once. The rearrangement uses TRBV30 and TRBJ2-2; D tentatively reads TRBD1 or TRBD2 (5 bases each). Germline V gene sequence: CDR1 GTSNPN, CDR2 SVGIG (reference sequence). The ends were cut back, 3 bases at V and 6 bases at J, with 11 bases in the middle. This CDR3 comprises 13 residues. The CDR3 DNA is TGTGCCTGGAGCGAAGGGACGGCCGGGGAGCTGTTTTTT. It translates to CAWSEGTAGELFF.

The chain employs TRBV12-3 or TRBV12-4 and TRBJ2-3, with D maybe TRBD1 (6 bases). V was clipped by 4 bases and J by 3 bases, with 20 bases between them. This CDR3 has 17 amino acids. Written as DNA, the CDR3 is TGTGCCAGCAGTTCCCGCGGGTCTGGGGGCACGACAGATACGCAGTATTTT. Translating gives CASSSRGSGGTTDTQYF.

The genes are TRBV9 and TRBJ1-1; D might be TRBD1 (5 bases). The V gene lost 3 bases and the J gene lost 3 bases, with 9 bases spanning the gap. Germline-derived CDR1 and CDR2 are SGDLS and YYNGEE. CDR3 size: 13 residues. The CDR3 is CASSDRSDTEAFF. The CDR3 DNA reads TGTGCCAGCAGCGACAGGTCGGACACTGAAGCTTTCTTT. The full variable domain, its missing parts supplied by reference TRBV9 and TRBJ1-1, is DSGVTQTPKHLITATGQRVTLRCSPRSGDLSVYWYQQSLDQGLQFLIQYYNGEERAKGNILERFSAQQFPDLHSELNLSSLELGDSALYFCASSDRSDTEAFFGQGTRLTVV.

This clonotype has a handful of counts. The chain's CDR3 is CASSTGTTSEKLFF. The DNA for the CDR3 is TGTGCCAGCAGCACCGGGACAACTTCTGAAAAACTGTTTTTT. The J gene is TRBJ1-4, the V gene TRBV27; tentatively, D is TRBD1 (6 bases). Germline-derived CDR1 and CDR2 are MNHEY and SMNVEV (reference sequence). This CDR3 has 14 residues. V gave up 6 bases and J gave up 7 bases, with 15 bases separating them.

About this clonotype: A junction boundary mismatches the germline segment, possibly from a read error. The rearrangement links TRBV6-5 to TRBJ2-7, with D perhaps matching TRBD2 (6 bases). Germline V CDR1 and CDR2: MNHEY, SVGAGI. This CDR3 spans 14 amino acids. CDR3 bases: TGTACCAGCAGTTACTGGCGCAGCGGGTACGAGCAGTACTTC. Protein: CTSSYWRSGYEQYF.

On this clonotype itself: One end of the junction is discordant with germline, which a read error may explain. V gene TRBV5-1 combines with J gene TRBJ1-4; 12 bases are shared with TRBD1. This CDR3 spans 16 amino acids. Germline loops: CDR1 SGHRS, CDR2 YFSETQ. CDR3 sequence (DNA): TGCGCCGGCAGCCCCGGGACAGGGGGCGCACATGAAAAACTGTTTTTT. Translating it yields CAGSPGTGGAHEKLFF.

The chain employs TRBV4-1 and TRBJ2-1, with D possibly TRBD2 on 5 matching bases. From germline, CDR1 is MGHRA and CDR2 YSYEKL. CDR3 size: 16 residues. V lost 4 bases and J 2 bases, leaving 15 bases between the germline ends. This chain's CDR3 is CASSPPGAGPYNEQFF. The CDR3 region has the DNA TGCGCCAGCAGCCCCCCAGGCGCGGGCCCCTACAATGAGCAGTTCTTC.

V is TRBV7-2 and J is TRBJ2-7; the D gene is possibly TRBD2 (6 bases). Germline lookup yields CDR1 SGHTA and CDR2 FQGNSA. This CDR3 has 14 amino acids. V shed 5 bases and J shed 0 bases, with 11 bases lying between them. The CDR3 reads CASSTHGGSYEQYF. CDR3 sequence (DNA): TGTGCCAGCAGCACACACGGGGGCTCCTACGAGCAGTACTTC.

The rearrangement joins TRBV7-9 to TRBJ1-1; unclear D gene. The CDR3 length is 14 residues. Germline V CDR1 and CDR2: SEHNR, FQNEAQ (reference sequence). V shed 0 bases and J shed 6 bases, with 11 bases lying between them. CDR3 sequence reads: CASSLAKERAEAFF. The CDR3 nucleotides read TGTGCCAGCAGCTTAGCTAAGGAGAGGGCTGAAGCTTTCTTT.

The chain recombines TRBV12-3 or TRBV12-4 with TRBJ2-5; 10 positions agree with TRBD2. The CDR3 sequence is 16 residues long. J was trimmed by 0 bases and V by 3 bases; bases with no gene match: 4. CDR3: CASSFSGGAYQETQYF. CDR3 DNA sequence: TGTGCCAGCAGTTTCAGCGGGGGGGCCTACCAAGAGACCCAGTACTTC.

This clonotype was seen a single time. A much larger clone differs by one base, so this may be a read error. This chain joins TRBV6-6 and TRBJ2-4; 11 positions agree with TRBD1. The V gene's germline CDR1 is MNHNY and CDR2 SVGAGI (reference sequence). The ends lost 6 bases at V and 8 bases at J; junction bases unmatched: 6. The CDR3 loop spans 14 amino acids. The CDR3 nucleotides read TGTGCCAGCAGATCGCCGGGACAGGGGGACATTCAGTACTTC. It yields the protein CASRSPGQGDIQYF.

The rearrangement links TRBV20-1 to TRBJ1-2, with D possibly TRBD1 on 6 matching bases. The CDR3 is made up of 13 amino acids. Germline V gives CDR1 DFQATT, CDR2 SNEGSKA (reference sequence). Deletions cut 4 bases from V and 2 bases from J, with 11 bases between. CDR3 DNA sequence: TGCAGTGCTACGGGACACATGAACTATGGCTACACCTTC. Residues: CSATGHMNYGYTF.

The rearrangement joins TRBV30 to TRBJ1-5; no clear D gene. Trimming stripped 3 bases from V and 0 bases from J, with 12 bases between. In germline, CDR1 is GTSNPN, CDR2 SVGIG (reference sequence). The CDR3 is 15 residues long. CDR3 residues: CAWSAGHNSNQPQHF. CDR3 DNA: TGTGCCTGGAGCGCGGGTCATAATAGCAATCAGCCCCAGCATTTT.

The chain uses TRBV11-2 and TRBJ1-6, with TRBD1 matching over 9 bases. V dropped 5 bases and J dropped 5; count of bases not matched to a gene: 13. Germline lookup yields CDR1 SGHAT and CDR2 FQNNGV. CDR3 length equals 18 residues. CDR3 loop: CASSRTSPQGAHNSPLHF. The CDR3 DNA follows: TGTGCCAGCAGCCGAACGTCCCCACAGGGGGCGCATAATTCACCCCTCCACTTT.

J is TRBJ1-1 and V is TRBV6-6; TRBD1 matches 11 bases. V shed 7 bases and J 5 bases; nucleotides not matched to a gene: 9. The CDR3 sequence is 15 residues long. Germline V lookup: CDR1 MNHNY, CDR2 SVGAGI (reference sequence). Here the CDR3 DNA reads TGTGCCAGCAAGGGATCGGACAGGGGGCGTACTGAAGCTTTCTTT. It encodes CASKGSDRGRTEAFF.